This TCR beta chain derives from a study of lymphopenia after photon versus proton radiotherapy. The V gene's germline CDR1 is SGHRS and CDR2 YFSETQ. The germline V and J ends were trimmed by 2 bases and 3 bases, with 14 bases remaining between them. The CDR3 is made up of 15 amino acids. Generated by immunoSEQ multiplex PCR, the TCRdb table keeps only in-frame clones and is missing some. Seen here are tens of thousands of clones, about nine tenths observed once, and the top ten hold around 0.81%. This clone has only one observation. The chain couples TRBV5-1 to TRBJ1-1; D is unresolved. The clonotype comes from a woman between 50 and 59 years old with cholangiocarcinoma. The sample in question was peripheral blood, obtained from a patient treated with photon-based radiotherapy. CDR3 bases: TGCGCCAGCAGCTTTGCCCCGTACCGGGACACTGAAGCTTTCTTT. Encoded protein: CASSFAPYRDTEAFF.